This passage covers 8 T cell receptor beta chains from one sample sequenced in a study of beta chain features in type 1 diabetes. Every isolated RNA sample was fully reverse transcribed, so sequencing captured expressed TCRB transcripts. Method: immunoSEQ multiplex PCR; TCRdb's copy keeps in-frame clones and lacks some. The table includes about 360,000 clones, roughly 12% detected once. Sequencing was performed on naive CD4+ T cells from blood. Source of these receptors: a man aged 18 to 29 in good health.

This clone was observed a handful of times. The chain uses TRBV9 and TRBJ2-3, with 8 bases that match TRBD2. V shed 0 bases and J 6 bases; nucleotides not matched to a gene: 9. The CDR3 totals 16 residues. CDR1 and CDR2 (germline): SGDLS, YYNGEE. This CDR3 reads CASSVGTSGWTDTQYF. The CDR3 region has the DNA TGTGCCAGCAGCGTAGGTACTAGCGGTTGGACGGATACGCAGTATTTT.

The table lists this clone with a few counts. V is TRBV19 and J is TRBJ1-5; D unresolved. In germline, CDR1 is LNHDA, CDR2 SQIVND (reference sequence). V dropped 3 bases and J dropped 0 bases, with 12 bases sitting between them. This CDR3 contains 16 residues. DNA of the CDR3: TGTGCCAGTAGTATCCGGCAGACATATAGCAATCAGCCCCAGCATTTT. Amino acids: CASSIRQTYSNQPQHF.

This clone has more than one count but fewer than ten. The J gene is TRBJ1-2, the V gene TRBV7-9; no clear D. This CDR3 is 14 amino acids long. Germline CDR1 is SEHNR and CDR2 is FQNEAQ (reference sequence). The V gene lost 1 base and the J gene lost 1 base, with 7 bases spanning the gap. In DNA, the CDR3 is TGTGCCAGCAGCTTAGTTAGCGGTAACTATGGCTACACCTTC. As protein: CASSLVSGNYGYTF.

There are a few counts of this clone. The genes are TRBV7-8 and TRBJ1-1; unclear D gene. Per the germline V gene, CDR1 is SGHVS and CDR2 is FQNEAQ. The CDR3 covers 15 residues. Trimming stripped 1 base from V and 5 bases from J, with 14 bases between. As DNA, the CDR3 is TGTGCCAGCAGCTTAGTGTTAGGAGTAAAGACTGAAGCTTTCTTT. It specifies CASSLVLGVKTEAFF.

The V and J genes are TRBV7-2 and TRBJ2-2, with 7 bases fitting TRBD2. The junction had 10 bases not matched to a gene; V was cut back by 7 bases and J by 5 bases. The CDR3 runs to 15 residues. The V gene's germline CDR1 is SGHTA and CDR2 FQGNSA. This CDR3 is CASIWGNGGTGELFF. CDR3 sequence (DNA): TGTGCCAGCATTTGGGGGAACGGGGGGACCGGGGAGCTGTTTTTT.

This chain connects TRBV9 to TRBJ2-7; 10 nucleotides align to TRBD2. CDR3 length: 18 residues. Germline V gives CDR1 SGDLS, CDR2 YYNGEE. Trimming took 4 bases from V and 3 from J; bases not matched to a gene: 16. The CDR3 coding sequence is TGTGCCAGCAGCCCGAGATTAGCGGGGGGCCAGAACCTCTACGAGCAGTACTTC. It yields the protein CASSPRLAGGQNLYEQYF.

CDR3 coding DNA: TGCGCCAGCAGCCCAATACTAGCGGGGGGTTCCGGCGAGCAGTACTTC. Translating it yields CASSPILAGGSGEQYF. V gene TRBV5-1 combines with J gene TRBJ2-7, with 12 bases matching TRBD2. Germline CDR1 SGHRS, CDR2 YFSETQ. With V trimmed by 4 bases and J by 6 bases, 11 bases remained unmatched. The CDR3 is 16 amino acids.

This clone occurred a few times. This chain connects TRBV30 to TRBJ2-1; TRBD2 agrees at 9 bases. The J segment lost 4 bases and the V segment lost 8 bases, leaving 6 bases of the junction unmatched. Germline CDR1 reads GTSNPN; CDR2 reads SVGIG (reference sequence). The CDR3 has 13 residues. The CDR3 region is CAGSSGAYNEQFF. The CDR3 DNA follows: TGTGCCGGATCTAGCGGGGCTTACAATGAGCAGTTCTTC.